This TCR beta chain was captured by sequencing in a study of CD8 T cells in Susac syndrome. Across the whole study: At the time their blood was drawn, patients with Susac syndrome were either therapy-naive, on corticosteroids (with some of them also receiving intravenous immunoglobulin), or on intravenous immunoglobulin alone. Study results and caveats: The study conceded that its TCR sequencing and HLA analysis involved relatively few individuals.

The RNA input was about 0.5 to 1 ug, and it was reverse transcribed with random hexamers. Amplification of the TCR beta CDR3 was carried out by immunoSEQ multiplex PCR, which spanned a total of 54 Vbeta and 13 Jbeta segments. One entry per CDR3 protein results from TCRdb running MiXCR on the immunoSEQ multiplex PCR reads. Among 95,000 to 150,000 distinct CDR3 sequences, just over 95% were seen once, and the ten largest hold 0.12% to 0.15%. Remarks on this clonotype: Its cognate antigen is unknown.

Trimming pared 7 bases from V and 5 bases from J, leaving 11 bases between. Germline CDR1 reads SQVTM; CDR2 reads ANQGSEA. The CDR3 has 12 residues. As judged by recently defined diagnostic criteria, patients with Susac syndrome had definite or probable disease. The chain couples TRBV29-1 to TRBJ2-2; D is perhaps TRBD1 (5 bases). This TCR derives from a human donor with Susac syndrome. The sequenced sample consisted of CD4+ T cells from PBMCs. Here the CDR3 DNA reads TGCAGCGCCGGTTCAGGGACCGGGGAGCTGTTTTTT. Translated, it gives CSAGSGTGELFF.